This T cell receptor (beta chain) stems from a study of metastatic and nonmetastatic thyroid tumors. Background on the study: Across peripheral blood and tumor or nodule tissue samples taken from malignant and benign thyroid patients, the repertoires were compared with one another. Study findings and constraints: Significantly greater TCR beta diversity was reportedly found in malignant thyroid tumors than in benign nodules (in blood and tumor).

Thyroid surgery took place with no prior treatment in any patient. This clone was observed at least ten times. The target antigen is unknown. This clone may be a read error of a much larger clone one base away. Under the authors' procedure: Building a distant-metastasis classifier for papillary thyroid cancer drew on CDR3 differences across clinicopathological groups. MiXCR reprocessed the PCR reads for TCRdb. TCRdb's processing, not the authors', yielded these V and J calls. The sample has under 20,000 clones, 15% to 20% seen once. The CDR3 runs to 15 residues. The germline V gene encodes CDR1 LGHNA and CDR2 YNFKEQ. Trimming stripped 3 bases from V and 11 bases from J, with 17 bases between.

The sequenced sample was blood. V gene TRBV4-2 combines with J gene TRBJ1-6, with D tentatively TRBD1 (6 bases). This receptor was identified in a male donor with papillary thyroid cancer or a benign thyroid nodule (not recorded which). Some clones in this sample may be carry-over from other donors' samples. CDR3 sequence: CASSQGTGLNPPLHF. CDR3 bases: TGTGCCAGCAGCCAGGGAACAGGGTTAAATCCACCCCTCCACTTT.